This TCR beta chain appears in the sequencing data of a study of blood T cell repertoires in COVID-19. Using immunoSEQ multiplex PCR, the repertoire was profiled, and TCRdb retains in-frame clones only, with some absent. Among 150,000 to 200,000 clones, around four fifths were seen once, and the ten largest hold roughly 4.9%. V was shortened by 3 bases and J by 4 bases, with 9 bases between the two germline ends. The V gene's germline CDR1 is GTSNPN and CDR2 SVGIG (reference sequence). The CDR3 length is 12 residues. This chain connects TRBV30 to TRBJ1-2; D gene unclear. The sequence came from a man aged 70-80 years who had been exposed to COVID-19. The sample taken for sequencing was PBMCs or T cells enriched from blood (not recorded which). The CDR3 here is CAWRGGIYGYTF. For the CDR3, the DNA is TGTGCCTGGAGGGGAGGGATCTATGGCTACACCTTC.